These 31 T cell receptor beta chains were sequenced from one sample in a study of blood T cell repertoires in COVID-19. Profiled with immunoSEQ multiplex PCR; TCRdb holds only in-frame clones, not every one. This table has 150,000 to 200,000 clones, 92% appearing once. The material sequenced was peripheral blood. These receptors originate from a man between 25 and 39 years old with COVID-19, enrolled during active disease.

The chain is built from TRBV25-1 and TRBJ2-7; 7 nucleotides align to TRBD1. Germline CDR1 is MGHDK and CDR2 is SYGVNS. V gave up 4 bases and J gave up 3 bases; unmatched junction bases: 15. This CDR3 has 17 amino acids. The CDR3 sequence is CASSGRGTDLSRYEQYF. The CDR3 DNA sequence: TGTGCCAGCAGTGGTAGGGGGACAGATCTATCGCGCTACGAGCAGTACTTC.

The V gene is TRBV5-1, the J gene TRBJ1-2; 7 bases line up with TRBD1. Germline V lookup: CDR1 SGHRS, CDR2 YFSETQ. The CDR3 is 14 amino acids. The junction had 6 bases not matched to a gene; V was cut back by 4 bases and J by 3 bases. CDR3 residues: CASSRGGTDYGYTF. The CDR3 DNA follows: TGCGCCAGCAGCCGGGGTGGGACAGACTATGGCTACACCTTC.

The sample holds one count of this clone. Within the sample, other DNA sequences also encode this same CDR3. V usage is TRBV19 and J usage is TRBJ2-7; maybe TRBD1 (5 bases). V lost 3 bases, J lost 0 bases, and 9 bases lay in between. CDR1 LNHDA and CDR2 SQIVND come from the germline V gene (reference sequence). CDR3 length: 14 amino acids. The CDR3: CASSIAQGSYEQYF. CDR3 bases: TGTGCCAGTAGTATCGCGCAGGGCTCCTACGAGCAGTACTTC.

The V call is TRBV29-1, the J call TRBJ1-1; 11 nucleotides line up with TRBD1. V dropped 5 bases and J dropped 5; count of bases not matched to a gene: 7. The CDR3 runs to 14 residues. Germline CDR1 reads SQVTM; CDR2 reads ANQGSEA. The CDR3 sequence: CSVWDRGTVTEAFF. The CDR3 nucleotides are TGCAGCGTTTGGGACAGGGGGACTGTTACTGAAGCTTTCTTT.

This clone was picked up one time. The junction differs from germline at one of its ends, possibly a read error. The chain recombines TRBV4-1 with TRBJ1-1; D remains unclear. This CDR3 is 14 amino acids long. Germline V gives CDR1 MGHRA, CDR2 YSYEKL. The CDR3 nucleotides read TGCGCCAGCAGCCTGTCTTACGGGAACACTGAAGTTTTCTTT. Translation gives CASSLSYGNTEVFF.

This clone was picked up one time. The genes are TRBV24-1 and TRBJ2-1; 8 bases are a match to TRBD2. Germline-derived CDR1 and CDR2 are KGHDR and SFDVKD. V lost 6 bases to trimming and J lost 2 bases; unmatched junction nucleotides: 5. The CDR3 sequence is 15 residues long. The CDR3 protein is CATSSSGRAYNEQFF. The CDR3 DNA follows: TGTGCCACCAGTTCCAGCGGGAGAGCCTACAATGAGCAGTTCTTC.

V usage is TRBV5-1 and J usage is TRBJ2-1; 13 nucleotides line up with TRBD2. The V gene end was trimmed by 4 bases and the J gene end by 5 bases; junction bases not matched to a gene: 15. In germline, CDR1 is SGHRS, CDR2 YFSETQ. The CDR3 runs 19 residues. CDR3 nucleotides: TGCGCCAGCAGCAGCCGACTGACTAGCGGGGGGCCCCTGAACAATGAGCAGTTCTTC. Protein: CASSSRLTSGGPLNNEQFF.

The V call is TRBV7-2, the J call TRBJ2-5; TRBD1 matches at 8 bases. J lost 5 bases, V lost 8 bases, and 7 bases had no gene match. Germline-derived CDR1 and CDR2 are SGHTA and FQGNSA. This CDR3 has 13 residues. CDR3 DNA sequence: TGTGCCAGCCGGCAGGGGGCTTTGGAGACCCAGTACTTC. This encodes CASRQGALETQYF.

The CDR3 sequence is CASSFRALNTEAFF. The CDR3 DNA is TGTGCCAGCAGCTTCAGGGCCTTGAACACTGAAGCTTTCTTT. This rearrangement joins TRBV5-4 to TRBJ1-1; the D gene is possibly TRBD1 (5 bases). V was shortened by 2 bases and J by 0 bases, with 8 bases between the two germline ends. The CDR3 loop spans 14 amino acids. Looked up from germline, CDR1 is SGHNT and CDR2 is YYREEE (reference sequence).

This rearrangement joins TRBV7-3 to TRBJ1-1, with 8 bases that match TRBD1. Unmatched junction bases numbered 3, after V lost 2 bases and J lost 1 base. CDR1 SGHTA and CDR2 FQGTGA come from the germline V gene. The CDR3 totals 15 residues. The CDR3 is CASSLVGTGNTEAFF. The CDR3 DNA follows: TGTGCCAGCAGCTTAGTGGGGACAGGGAACACTGAAGCTTTCTTT.

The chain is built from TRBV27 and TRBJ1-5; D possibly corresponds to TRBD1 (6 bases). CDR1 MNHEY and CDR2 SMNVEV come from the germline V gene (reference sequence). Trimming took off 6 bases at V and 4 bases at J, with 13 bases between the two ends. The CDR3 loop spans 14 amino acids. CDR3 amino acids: CASSMDSPNQPQHF. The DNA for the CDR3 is TGTGCCAGCAGCATGGACAGCCCGAATCAGCCCCAGCATTTT.

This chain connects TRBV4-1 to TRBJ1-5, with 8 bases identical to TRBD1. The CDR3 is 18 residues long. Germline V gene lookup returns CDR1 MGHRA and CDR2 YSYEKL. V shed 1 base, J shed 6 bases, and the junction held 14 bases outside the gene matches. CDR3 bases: TGCGCCAGCAGCCAAGCACCGGGACAGGTGCATGGAGGTCAGCCCCAGCATTTT. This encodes CASSQAPGQVHGGQPQHF.

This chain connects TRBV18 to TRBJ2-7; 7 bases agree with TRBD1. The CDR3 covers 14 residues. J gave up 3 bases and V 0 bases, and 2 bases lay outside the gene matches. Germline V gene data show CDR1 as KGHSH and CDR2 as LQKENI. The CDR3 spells CASSPPHRGYEQYF. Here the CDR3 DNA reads TGTGCCAGCTCACCACCGCACAGGGGCTACGAGCAGTACTTC.

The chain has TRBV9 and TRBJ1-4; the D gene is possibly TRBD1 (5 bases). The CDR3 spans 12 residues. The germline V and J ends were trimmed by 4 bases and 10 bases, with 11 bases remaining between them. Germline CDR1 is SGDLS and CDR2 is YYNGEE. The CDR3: CASSPQQGKLFF. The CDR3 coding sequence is TGTGCCAGCAGCCCCCAGCAGGGAAAACTGTTTTTT.

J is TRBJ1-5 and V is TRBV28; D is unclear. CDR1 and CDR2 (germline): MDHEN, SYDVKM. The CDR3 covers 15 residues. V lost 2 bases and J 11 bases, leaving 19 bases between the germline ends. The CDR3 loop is CASSLDFEGSEAQHF. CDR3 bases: TGTGCCAGCAGTTTAGATTTTGAGGGATCAGAGGCCCAGCATTTT.

The CDR3 DNA reads as TGTGCCAGCAGTCTAGGCGGCGGGAGAAGTGAGCAGTTCTTC. Translating gives CASSLGGGRSEQFF. The chain joins TRBV28 to TRBJ2-1; 7 nucleotides match TRBD2. V was pared by 5 bases and J by 9 bases, with 10 bases of the junction left unmatched. Germline loops: CDR1 MDHEN, CDR2 SYDVKM. This CDR3 has 14 residues.

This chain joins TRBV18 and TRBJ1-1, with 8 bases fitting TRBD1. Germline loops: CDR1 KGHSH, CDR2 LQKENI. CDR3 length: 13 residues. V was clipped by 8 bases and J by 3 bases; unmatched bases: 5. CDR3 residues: CASGPDRDTEAFF. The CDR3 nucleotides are TGTGCCAGCGGACCGGACAGGGACACTGAAGCTTTCTTT.

This chain's CDR3 is CASSERDPAGETQYF. CDR3 DNA sequence: TGTGCCAGCAGCGAGCGGGACCCGGCAGGGGAGACCCAGTACTTC. J is TRBJ2-5 and V is TRBV27, with 7 bases lining up with TRBD2. Trimming removed 6 bases from V and 5 bases from J; junction bases left unmatched: 12. The V gene's germline CDR1 is MNHEY and CDR2 SMNVEV (reference sequence). CDR3 size: 15 residues.

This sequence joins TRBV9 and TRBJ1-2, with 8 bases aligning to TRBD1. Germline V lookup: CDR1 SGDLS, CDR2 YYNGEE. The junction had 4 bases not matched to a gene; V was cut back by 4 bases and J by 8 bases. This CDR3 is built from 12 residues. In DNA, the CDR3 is TGTGCCAGCAGCCCTCGACAGGGGGGCTACACCTTC. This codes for CASSPRQGGYTF. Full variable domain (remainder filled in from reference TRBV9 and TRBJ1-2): DSGVTQTPKHLITATGQRVTLRCSPRSGDLSVYWYQQSLDQGLQFLIQYYNGEERAKGNILERFSAQQFPDLHSELNLSSLELGDSALYFCASSPRQGGYTFGSGTRLTVV.

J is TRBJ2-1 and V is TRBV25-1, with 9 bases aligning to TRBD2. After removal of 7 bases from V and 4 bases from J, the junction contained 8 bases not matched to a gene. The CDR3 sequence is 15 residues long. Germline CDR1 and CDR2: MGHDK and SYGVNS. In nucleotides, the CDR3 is TGTGCCAGCACCCCAACTAGCGGGCGATACAATGAGCAGTTCTTC. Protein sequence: CASTPTSGRYNEQFF.

CDR3 bases: TGTGCCAGCACCCGTCAAGAGACCCAGTACTTC. It specifies CASTRQETQYF. V usage is TRBV12-3 or TRBV12-4 and J usage is TRBJ2-5; D call uncertain. This CDR3 region has 11 residues. V was clipped by 7 bases and J by 2 bases, with 5 bases between them.

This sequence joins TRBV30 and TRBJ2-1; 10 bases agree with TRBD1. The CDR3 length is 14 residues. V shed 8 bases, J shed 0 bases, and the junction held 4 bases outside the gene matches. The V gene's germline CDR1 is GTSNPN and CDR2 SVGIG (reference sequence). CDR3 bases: TGTGCCGGGGACAGGGGCAACTCCTACAATGAGCAGTTCTTC. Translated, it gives CAGDRGNSYNEQFF.

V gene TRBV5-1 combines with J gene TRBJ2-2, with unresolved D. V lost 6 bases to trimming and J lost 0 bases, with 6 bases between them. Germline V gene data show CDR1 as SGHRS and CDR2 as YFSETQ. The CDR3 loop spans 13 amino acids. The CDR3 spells CASNNANTGELFF. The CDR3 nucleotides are TGCGCCAGCAACAACGCGAACACCGGGGAGCTGTTTTTT.

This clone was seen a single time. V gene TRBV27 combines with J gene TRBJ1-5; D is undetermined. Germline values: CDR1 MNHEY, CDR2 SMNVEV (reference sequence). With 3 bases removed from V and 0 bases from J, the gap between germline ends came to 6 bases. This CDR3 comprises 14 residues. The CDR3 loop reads CASSFSYSNQPQHF. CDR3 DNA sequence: TGTGCCAGCAGTTTTTCCTATAGCAATCAGCCCCAGCATTTT.

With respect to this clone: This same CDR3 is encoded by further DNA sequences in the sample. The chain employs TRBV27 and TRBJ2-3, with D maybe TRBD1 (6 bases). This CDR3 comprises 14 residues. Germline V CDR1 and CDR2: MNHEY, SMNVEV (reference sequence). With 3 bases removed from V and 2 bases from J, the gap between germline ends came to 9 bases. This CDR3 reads CASSFRDTTDTQYF. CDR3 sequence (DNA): TGTGCCAGCAGTTTCCGGGACACCACAGATACGCAGTATTTT.

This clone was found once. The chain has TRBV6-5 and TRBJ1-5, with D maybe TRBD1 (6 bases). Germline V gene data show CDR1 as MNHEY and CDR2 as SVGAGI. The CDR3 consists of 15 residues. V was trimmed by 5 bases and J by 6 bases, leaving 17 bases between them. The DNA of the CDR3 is TGTGCCAGCAGTCTCCTGGACAGCACGCCTCAGCCCCAGCATTTT. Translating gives CASSLLDSTPQPQHF.

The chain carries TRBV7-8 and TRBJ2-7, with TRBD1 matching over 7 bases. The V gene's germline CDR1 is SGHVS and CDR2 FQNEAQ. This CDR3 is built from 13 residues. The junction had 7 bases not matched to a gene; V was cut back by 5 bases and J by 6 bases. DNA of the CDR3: TGTGCCAGCAGCCCCGACAGGGACGGCGAGCAGTACTTC. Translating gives CASSPDRDGEQYF.

The CDR3 nucleotides read TGCGCCAGCAGCGCGGGGACAGGGAATTCACCCCTCCACTTT. Its protein product is CASSAGTGNSPLHF. The chain carries TRBV5-1 and TRBJ1-6; 9 positions match TRBD1. The V segment lost 4 bases and the J segment 7 bases; nucleotides outside the gene matches: 3. Germline V lookup: CDR1 SGHRS, CDR2 YFSETQ. This CDR3 has 14 residues.

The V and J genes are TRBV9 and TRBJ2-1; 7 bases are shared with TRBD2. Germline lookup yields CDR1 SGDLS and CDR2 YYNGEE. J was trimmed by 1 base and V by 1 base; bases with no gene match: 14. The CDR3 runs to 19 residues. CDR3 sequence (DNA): TGTGCCAGCAGCGTATCCCGCAGCGGGGAGGGCCCGTCCTACAATGAGCAGTTCTTC. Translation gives CASSVSRSGEGPSYNEQFF.

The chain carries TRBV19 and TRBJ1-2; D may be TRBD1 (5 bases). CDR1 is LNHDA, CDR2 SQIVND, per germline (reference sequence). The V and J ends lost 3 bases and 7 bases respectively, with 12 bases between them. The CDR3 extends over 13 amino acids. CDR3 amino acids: CASSMGTGLGYTF. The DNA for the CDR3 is TGTGCCAGTAGTATGGGCACAGGTCTTGGCTACACCTTC.

CDR3 in amino acids: CASSRVINTEAFF. CDR3 nucleotides: TGTGCCAGCAGCCGGGTTATCAACACTGAAGCTTTCTTT. This rearrangement joins TRBV11-1 to TRBJ1-1; no definite D call. V was pared by 5 bases and J by 2 bases, with 9 bases between. Germline CDR1 and CDR2: SGHAT and FQDESV (reference sequence). The CDR3 length is 13 residues.